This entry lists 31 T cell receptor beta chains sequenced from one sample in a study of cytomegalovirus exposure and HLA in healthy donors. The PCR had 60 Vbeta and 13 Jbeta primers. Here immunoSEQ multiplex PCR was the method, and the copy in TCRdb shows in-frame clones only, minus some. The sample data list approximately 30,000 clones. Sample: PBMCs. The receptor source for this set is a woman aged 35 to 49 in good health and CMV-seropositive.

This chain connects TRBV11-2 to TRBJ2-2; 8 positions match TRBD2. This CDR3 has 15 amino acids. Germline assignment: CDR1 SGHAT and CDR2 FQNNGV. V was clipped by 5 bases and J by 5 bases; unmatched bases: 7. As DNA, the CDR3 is TGTGCCAGCAGCCCCATAGCGGGAAGGACCGGGGAGCTGTTTTTT. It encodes CASSPIAGRTGELFF.

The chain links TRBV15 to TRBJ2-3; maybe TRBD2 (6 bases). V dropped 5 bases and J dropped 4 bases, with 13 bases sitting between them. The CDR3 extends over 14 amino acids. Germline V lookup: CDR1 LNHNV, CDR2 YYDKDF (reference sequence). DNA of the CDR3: TGTGCCACCAGCCCGGGAGTGGCACCAGATACGCAGTATTTT. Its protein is CATSPGVAPDTQYF.

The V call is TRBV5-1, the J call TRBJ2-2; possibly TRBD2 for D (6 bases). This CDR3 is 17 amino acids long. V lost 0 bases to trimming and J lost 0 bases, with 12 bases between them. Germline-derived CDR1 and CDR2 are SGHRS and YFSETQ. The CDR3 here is CASSLEAGGSNTGELFF. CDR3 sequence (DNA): TGCGCCAGCAGCTTGGAGGCTGGGGGGTCGAACACCGGGGAGCTGTTTTTT.

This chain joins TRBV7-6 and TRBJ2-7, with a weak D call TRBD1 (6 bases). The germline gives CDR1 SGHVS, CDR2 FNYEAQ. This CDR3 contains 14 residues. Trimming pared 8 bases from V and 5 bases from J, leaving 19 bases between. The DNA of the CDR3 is TGTGCCAGCGCATATGGGGACACTTTGAACGAGCAGTACTTC. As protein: CASAYGDTLNEQYF.

The CDR3 region has the DNA TGCAGTGCCTCGAGCGCAGATACGCAGTATTTT. Its protein product is CSASSADTQYF. V and J are TRBV20-1 and TRBJ2-3; the D is unclear. Looked up from germline, CDR1 is DFQATT and CDR2 is SNEGSKA (reference sequence). The CDR3 has 11 amino acids. Trimming left V 6 bases short and J 4 bases short, with 8 bases between.

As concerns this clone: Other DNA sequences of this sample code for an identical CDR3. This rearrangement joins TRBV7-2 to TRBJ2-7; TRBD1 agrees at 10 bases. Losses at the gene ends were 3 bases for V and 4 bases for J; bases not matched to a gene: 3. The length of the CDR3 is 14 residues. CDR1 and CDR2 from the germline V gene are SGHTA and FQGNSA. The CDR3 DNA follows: TGTGCCAGCAGCTTCCGGGACAGGGGTTACGAGCAGTACTTC. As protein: CASSFRDRGYEQYF.

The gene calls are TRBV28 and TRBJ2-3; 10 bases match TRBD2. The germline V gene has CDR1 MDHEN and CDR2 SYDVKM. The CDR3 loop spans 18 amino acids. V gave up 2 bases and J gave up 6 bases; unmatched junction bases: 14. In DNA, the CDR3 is TGTGCCAGCAGTTTACTTGGTGGGAGCGGGAGGGAACGGGATACGCAGTATTTT. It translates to CASSLLGGSGRERDTQYF. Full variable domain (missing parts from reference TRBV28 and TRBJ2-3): DVKVTQSSRYLVKRTGEKVFLECVQDMDHENMFWYRQDPGLGLRLIYFSYDVKMKEKGDIPEGYSVSREKKERFSLILESASTNQTSMYLCASSLLGGSGRERDTQYFGPGTRLTVL.

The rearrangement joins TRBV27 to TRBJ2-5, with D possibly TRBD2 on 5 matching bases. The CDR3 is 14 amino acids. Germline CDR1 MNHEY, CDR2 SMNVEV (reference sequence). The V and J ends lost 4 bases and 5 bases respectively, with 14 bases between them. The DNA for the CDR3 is TGTGCCAGCAGTTCCCCGGGATCCCTTGAGACCCAGTACTTC. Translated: CASSSPGSLETQYF.

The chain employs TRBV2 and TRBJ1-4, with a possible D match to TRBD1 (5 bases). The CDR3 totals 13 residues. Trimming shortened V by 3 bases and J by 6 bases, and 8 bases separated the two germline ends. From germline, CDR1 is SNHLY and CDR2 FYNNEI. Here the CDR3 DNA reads TGTGCCAGCAGTGAGCAGGGATATGAAAAACTGTTTTTT. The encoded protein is CASSEQGYEKLFF.

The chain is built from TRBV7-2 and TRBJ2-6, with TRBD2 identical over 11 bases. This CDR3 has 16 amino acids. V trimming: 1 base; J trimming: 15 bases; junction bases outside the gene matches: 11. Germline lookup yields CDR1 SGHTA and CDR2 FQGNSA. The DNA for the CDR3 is TGTGCCAGCAGCTTAGATTCCTTAGCGGGAGGGCCCCACCTGACTTTC. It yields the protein CASSLDSLAGGPHLTF. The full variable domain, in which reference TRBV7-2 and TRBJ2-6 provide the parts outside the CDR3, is GAGVSQSPSNKVTEKGKDVELRCDPISGHTALYWYRQSLGQGLEFLIYFQGNSAPDKSGLPSDRFSAERTGGSVSTLTIQRTQQEDSAVYLCASSLDSLAGGPHLTFGAGSRLTVL.

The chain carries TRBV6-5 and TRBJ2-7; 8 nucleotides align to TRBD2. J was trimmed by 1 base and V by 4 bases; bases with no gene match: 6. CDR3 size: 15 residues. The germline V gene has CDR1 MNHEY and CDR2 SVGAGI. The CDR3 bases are TGTGCCAGCAGTTCGCAGACTAGCGTTTCCTACGAGCAGTACTTC. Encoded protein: CASSSQTSVSYEQYF.

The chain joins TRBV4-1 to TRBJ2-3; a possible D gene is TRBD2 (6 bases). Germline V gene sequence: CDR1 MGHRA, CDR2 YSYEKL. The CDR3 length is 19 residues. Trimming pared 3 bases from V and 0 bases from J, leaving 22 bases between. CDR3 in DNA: TGCGCCAGCAGCCATACTCGGGGGTTGAGGCTAGCTAGCACAGATACGCAGTATTTT. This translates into CASSHTRGLRLASTDTQYF.

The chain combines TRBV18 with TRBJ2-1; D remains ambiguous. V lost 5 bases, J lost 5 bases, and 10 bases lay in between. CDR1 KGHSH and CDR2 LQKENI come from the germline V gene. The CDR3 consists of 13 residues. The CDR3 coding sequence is TGTGCCAGCTCATCCCAGATCAACAATGAGCAGTTCTTC. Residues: CASSSQINNEQFF. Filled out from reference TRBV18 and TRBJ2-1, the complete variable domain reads NAGVMQNPRHLVRRRGQEARLRCSPMKGHSHVYWYRQLPEEGLKFMVYLQKENIIDESGMPKERFSAEFPKEGPSILRIQQVVRGDSAAYFCASSSQINNEQFFGPGTRLTVL.

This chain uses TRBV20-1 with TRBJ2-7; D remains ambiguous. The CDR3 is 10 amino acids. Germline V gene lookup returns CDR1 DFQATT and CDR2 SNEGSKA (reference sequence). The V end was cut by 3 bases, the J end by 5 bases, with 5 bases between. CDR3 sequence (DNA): TGCAGTGCTAGTGACAACGAGCAGTACTTC. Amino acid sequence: CSASDNEQYF.

The CDR3 reads CASSPGENQPQHF. CDR3 sequence (DNA): TGTGCCAGCTCACCAGGAGAGAATCAGCCCCAGCATTTT. The chain couples TRBV18 to TRBJ1-5; no reliable D call. V was clipped by 2 bases and J by 4 bases, with 6 bases between them. The CDR3 loop spans 13 amino acids. Germline V gene lookup returns CDR1 KGHSH and CDR2 LQKENI.

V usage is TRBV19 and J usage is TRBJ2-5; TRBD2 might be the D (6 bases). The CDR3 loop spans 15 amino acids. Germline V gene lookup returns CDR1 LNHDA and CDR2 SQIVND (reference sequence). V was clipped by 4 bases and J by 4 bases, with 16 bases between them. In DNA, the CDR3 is TGTGCCAGTAGTACCCGACGGTGGGGGGTAGAGACCCAGTACTTC. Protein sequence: CASSTRRWGVETQYF.

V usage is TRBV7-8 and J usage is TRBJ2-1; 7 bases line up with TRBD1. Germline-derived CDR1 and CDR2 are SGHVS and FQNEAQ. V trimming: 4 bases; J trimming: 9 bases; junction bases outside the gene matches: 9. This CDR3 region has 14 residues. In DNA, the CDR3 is TGTGCCAGCAGCTCTGGGACAGCCCTTAGTGAGCAGTTCTTC. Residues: CASSSGTALSEQFF.

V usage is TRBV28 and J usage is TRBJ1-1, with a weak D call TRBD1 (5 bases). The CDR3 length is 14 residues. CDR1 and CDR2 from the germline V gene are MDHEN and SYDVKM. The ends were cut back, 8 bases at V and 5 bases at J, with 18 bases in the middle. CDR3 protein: CASALGGEWTEAFF. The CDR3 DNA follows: TGTGCCAGCGCATTGGGGGGGGAGTGGACTGAAGCTTTCTTT.

The CDR3 region has the DNA TGTGCCAGCAGCTTGGGCGGGGGGCTTCACAATGAGCAGTTCTTC. Translation: CASSLGGGLHNEQFF. This chain links TRBV5-8 with TRBJ2-1; 8 nucleotides line up with TRBD2. With 0 bases clipped from V and 5 bases from J, the junction kept 4 bases outside the gene matches. Germline assignment: CDR1 SGHTS and CDR2 YDEGEE. This CDR3 is 15 amino acids long.

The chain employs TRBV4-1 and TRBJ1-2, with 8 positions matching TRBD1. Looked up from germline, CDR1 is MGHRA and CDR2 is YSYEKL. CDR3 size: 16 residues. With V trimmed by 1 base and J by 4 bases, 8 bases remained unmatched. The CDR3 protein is CASSQVDRGRGYGYTF. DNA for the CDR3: TGCGCCAGCAGCCAAGTAGACAGGGGACGCGGCTATGGCTACACCTTC.

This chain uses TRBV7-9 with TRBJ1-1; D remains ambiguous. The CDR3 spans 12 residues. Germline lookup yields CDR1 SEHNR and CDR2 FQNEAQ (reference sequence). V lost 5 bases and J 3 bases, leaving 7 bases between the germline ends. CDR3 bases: TGTGCCAGCAGCGCCCGGGACACTGAAGCTTTCTTT. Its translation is CASSARDTEAFF.

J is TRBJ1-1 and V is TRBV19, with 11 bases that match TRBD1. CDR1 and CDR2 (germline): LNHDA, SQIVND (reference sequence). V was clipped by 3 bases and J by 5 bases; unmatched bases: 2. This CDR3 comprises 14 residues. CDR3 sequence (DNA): TGTGCCAGTAGTATCGGGACAGGGGGAACTGAAGCTTTCTTT. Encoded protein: CASSIGTGGTEAFF. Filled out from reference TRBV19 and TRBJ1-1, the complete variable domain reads DGGITQSPKYLFRKEGQNVTLSCEQNLNHDAMYWYRQDPGQGLRLIYYSQIVNDFQKGDIAEGYSVSREKKESFPLTVTSAQKNPTAFYLCASSIGTGGTEAFFGQGTRLTVV.

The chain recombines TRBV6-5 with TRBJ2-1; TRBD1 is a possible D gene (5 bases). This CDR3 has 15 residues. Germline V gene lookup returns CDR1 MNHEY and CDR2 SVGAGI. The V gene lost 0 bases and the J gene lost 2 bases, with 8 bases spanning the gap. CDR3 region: CASSYSGRPYNEQFF. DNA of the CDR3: TGTGCCAGCAGTTACTCGGGGCGGCCCTACAATGAGCAGTTCTTC.

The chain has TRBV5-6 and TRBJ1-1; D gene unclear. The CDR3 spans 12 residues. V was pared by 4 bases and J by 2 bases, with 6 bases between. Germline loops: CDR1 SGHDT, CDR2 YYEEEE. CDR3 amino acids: CASSRGNTEAFF. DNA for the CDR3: TGTGCCAGCAGCCGAGGAAACACTGAAGCTTTCTTT.

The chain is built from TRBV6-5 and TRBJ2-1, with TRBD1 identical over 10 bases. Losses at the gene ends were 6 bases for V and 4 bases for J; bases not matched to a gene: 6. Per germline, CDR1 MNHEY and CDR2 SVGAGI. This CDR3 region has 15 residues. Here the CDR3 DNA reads TGTGCCAGCAGAACCGACAGGGGGCCTTACAATGAGCAGTTCTTC. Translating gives CASRTDRGPYNEQFF.

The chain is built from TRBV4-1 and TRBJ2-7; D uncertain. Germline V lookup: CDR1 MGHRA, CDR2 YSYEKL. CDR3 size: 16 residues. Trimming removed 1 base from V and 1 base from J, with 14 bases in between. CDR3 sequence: CASSQGYGGPSYEQYF. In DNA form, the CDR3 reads TGCGCCAGCAGCCAAGGGTATGGCGGCCCTTCCTACGAGCAGTACTTC.

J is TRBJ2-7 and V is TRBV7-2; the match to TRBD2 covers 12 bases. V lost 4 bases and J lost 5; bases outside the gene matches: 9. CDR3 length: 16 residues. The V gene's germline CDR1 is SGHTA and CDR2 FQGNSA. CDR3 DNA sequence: TGTGCCAGCAGCTCTCTAGCGGGAGGGACGTACCACGAGCAGTACTTC. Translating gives CASSSLAGGTYHEQYF.

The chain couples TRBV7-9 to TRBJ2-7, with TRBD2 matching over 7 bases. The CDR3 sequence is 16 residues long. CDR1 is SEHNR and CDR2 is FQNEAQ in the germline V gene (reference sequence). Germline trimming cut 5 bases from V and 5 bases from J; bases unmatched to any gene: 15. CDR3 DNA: TGTGCCAGCAGCCCTCAACTGGGACTACTAAACCACGAGCAGTACTTC. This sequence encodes CASSPQLGLLNHEQYF.

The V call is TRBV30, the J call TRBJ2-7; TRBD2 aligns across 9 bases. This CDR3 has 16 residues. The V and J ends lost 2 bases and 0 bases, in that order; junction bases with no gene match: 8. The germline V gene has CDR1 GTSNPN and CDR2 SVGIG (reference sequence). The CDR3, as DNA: TGTGCCTGGAGTCCTGGACTAGCGACCTTCTCCTACGAGCAGTACTTC. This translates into CAWSPGLATFSYEQYF. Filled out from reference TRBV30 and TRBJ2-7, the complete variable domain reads SQTIHQWPATLVQPVGSPLSLECTVEGTSNPNLYWYRQAAGRGLQLLFYSVGIGQISSEVPQNLSASRPQDRQFILSSKKLLLSDSGFYLCAWSPGLATFSYEQYFGPGTRLTVT.

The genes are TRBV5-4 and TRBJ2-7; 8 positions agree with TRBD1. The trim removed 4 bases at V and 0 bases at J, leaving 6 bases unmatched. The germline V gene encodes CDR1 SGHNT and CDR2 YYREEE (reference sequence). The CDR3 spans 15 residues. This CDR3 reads CASSLGTGSSYEQYF. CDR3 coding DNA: TGTGCCAGCAGCCTCGGGACAGGAAGCTCCTACGAGCAGTACTTC.

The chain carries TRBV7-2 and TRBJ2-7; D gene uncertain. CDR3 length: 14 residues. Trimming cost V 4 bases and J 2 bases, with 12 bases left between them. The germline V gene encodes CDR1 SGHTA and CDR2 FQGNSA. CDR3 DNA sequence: TGTGCCAGCAGCTCACTTCGGAGCGCCTACGAGCAGTACTTC. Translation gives CASSSLRSAYEQYF.